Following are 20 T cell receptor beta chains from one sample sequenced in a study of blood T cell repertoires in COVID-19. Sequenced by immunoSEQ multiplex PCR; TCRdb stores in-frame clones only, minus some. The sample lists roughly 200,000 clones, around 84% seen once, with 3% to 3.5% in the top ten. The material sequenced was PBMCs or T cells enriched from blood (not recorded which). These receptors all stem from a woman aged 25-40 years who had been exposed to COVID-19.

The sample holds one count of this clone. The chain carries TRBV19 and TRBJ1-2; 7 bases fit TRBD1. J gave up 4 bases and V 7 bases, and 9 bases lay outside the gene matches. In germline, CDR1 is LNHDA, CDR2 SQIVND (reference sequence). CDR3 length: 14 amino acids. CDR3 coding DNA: TGTGCCAGTACCCTCGGGGACAGCCTCTATGGCTACACCTTC. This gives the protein CASTLGDSLYGYTF.

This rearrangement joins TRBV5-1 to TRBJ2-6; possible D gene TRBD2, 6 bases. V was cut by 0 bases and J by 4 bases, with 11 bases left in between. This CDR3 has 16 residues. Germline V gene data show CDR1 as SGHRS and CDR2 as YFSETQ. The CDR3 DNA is TGCGCCAGCAGCTTGGCCGGCGGGACCGGGGCCAACGTCCTGACTTTC. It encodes CASSLAGGTGANVLTF.

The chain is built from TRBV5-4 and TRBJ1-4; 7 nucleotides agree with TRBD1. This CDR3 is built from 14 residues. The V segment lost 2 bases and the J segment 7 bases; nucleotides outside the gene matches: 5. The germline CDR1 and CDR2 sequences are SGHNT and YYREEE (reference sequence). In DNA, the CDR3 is TGTGCCAGCAGCTTCGGGCAGGGGGGTGAAAAACTGTTTTTT. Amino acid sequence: CASSFGQGGEKLFF.

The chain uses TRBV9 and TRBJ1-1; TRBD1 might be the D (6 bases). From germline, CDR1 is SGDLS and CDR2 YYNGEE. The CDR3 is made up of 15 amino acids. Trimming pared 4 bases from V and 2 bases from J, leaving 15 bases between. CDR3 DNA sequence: TGTGCCAGCAGCCCGCAGGCGGACAGAAACACTGAAGCTTTCTTT. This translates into CASSPQADRNTEAFF.

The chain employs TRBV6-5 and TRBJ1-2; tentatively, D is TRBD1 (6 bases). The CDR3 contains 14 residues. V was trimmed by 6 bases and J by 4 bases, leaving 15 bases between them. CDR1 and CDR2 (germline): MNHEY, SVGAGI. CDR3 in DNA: TGTGCCAGCAGCCCCACGGACAGCAGCTATGGCTACACCTTC. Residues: CASSPTDSSYGYTF.

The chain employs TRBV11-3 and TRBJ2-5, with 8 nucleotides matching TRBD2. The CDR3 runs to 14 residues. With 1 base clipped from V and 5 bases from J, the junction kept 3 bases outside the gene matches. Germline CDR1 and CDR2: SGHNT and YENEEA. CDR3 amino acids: CASSLAGGIETQYF. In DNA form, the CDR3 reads TGTGCCAGCAGCTTAGCGGGGGGGATTGAGACCCAGTACTTC.

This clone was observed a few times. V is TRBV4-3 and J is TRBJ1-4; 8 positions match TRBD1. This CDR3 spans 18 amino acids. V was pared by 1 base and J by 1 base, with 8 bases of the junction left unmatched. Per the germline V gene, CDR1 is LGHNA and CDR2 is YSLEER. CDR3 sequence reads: CASSQVLSGGLTNEKLFF. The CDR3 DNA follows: TGCGCCAGCAGCCAAGTTCTGTCAGGGGGCTTAACTAATGAAAAACTGTTTTTT.

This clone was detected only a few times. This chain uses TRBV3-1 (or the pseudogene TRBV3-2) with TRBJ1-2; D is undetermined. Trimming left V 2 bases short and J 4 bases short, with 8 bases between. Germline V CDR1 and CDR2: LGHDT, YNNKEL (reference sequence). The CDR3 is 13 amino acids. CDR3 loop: CASSQRGGYGYTF. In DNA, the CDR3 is TGTGCCAGCAGCCAAAGAGGAGGCTATGGCTACACCTTC.

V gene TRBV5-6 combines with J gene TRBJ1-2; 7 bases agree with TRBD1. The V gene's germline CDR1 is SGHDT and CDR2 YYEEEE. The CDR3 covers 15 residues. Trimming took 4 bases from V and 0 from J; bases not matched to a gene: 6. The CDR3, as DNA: TGTGCCAGCAGCCCACTGGGACAGACTAACTATGGCTACACCTTC. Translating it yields CASSPLGQTNYGYTF.

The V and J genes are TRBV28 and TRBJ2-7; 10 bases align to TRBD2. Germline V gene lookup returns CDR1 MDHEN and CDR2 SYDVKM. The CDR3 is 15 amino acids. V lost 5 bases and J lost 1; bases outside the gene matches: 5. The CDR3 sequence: CASSPQRGGSYEQYF. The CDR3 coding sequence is TGTGCCAGCAGTCCTCAGCGGGGGGGATCCTACGAGCAGTACTTC.

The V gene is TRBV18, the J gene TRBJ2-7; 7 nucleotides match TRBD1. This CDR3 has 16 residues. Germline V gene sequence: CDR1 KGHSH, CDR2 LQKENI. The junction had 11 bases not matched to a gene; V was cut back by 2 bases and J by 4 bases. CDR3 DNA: TGTGCCAGCTCACCATACCCACCGGACAGGTTATACGAGCAGTACTTC. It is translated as CASSPYPPDRLYEQYF.

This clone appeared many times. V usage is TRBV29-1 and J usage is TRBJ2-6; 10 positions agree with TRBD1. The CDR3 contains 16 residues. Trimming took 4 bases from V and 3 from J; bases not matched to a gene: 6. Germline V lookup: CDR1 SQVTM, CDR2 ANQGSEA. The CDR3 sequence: CSVGGTGDFGANVLTF. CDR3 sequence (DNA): TGCAGCGTTGGGGGGACAGGGGATTTTGGGGCCAACGTCCTGACTTTC.

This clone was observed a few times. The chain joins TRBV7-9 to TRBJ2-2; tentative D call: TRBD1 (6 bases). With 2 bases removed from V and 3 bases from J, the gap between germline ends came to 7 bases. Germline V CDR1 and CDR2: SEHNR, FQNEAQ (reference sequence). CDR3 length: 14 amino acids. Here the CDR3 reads CASSLKGDTGELFF. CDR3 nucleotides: TGTGCCAGCAGCTTAAAGGGGGACACCGGGGAGCTGTTTTTT.

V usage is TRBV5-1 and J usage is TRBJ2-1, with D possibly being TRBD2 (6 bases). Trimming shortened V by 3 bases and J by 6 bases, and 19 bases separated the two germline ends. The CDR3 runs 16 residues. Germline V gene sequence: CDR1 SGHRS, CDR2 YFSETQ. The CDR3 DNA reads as TGCGCCAGCAGCTGGGCCTCGACTAGTCCCTCCAATGAGCAGTTCTTC. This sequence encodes CASSWASTSPSNEQFF.

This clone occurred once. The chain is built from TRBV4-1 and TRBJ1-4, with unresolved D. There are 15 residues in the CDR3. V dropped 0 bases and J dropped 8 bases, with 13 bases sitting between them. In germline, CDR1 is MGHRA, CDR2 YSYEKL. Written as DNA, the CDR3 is TGCGCCAGCAGCCAAGAAGGCTCCGGGAGCGAAAAACTGTTTTTT. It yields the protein CASSQEGSGSEKLFF.

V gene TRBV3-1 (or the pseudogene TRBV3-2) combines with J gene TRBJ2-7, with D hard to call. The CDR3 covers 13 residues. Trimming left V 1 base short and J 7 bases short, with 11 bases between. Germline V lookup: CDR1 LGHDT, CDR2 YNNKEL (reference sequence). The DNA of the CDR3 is TGTGCCAGCAGCCAAGCGCCGCTTCGGGAGCAGTACTTC. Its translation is CASSQAPLREQYF.

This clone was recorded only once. CDR3 sequence (DNA): TGTGCCAGCAGTGGTGACGGGGGAGATACGCAGTATTTT. Its protein product is CASSGDGGDTQYF. V gene TRBV12-3 or TRBV12-4 combines with J gene TRBJ2-3; possibly TRBD2 for D (6 bases). V shed 5 bases and J shed 5 bases, with 11 bases lying between them. This CDR3 is built from 13 residues.

CDR3 protein: CASSPRTSGGANEQYF. In DNA form, the CDR3 reads TGTGCCAGCAGCCCCAGGACTAGCGGGGGGGCCAATGAGCAGTACTTC. The chain couples TRBV4-2 to TRBJ2-7, with TRBD2 identical over 15 bases. Per the germline V gene, CDR1 is LGHNA and CDR2 is YNFKEQ. Germline trimming cut 4 bases from V and 7 bases from J; bases unmatched to any gene: 8. The CDR3 consists of 16 residues.

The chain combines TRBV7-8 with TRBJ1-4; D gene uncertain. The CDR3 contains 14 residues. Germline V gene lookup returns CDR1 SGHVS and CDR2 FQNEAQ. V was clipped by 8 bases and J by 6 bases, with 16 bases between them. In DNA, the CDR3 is TGTGCCAGCGGGCCCGGTTCCCCGCATGAAAAACTGTTTTTT. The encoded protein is CASGPGSPHEKLFF. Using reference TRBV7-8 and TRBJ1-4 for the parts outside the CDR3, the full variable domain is GAGVSQSPRYKVAKRGQDVALRCDPISGHVSLFWYQQALGQGPEFLTYFQNEAQLDKSGLPSDRFFAERPEGSVSTLKIQRTQQEDSAVYLCASGPGSPHEKLFFGSGTQLSVL.

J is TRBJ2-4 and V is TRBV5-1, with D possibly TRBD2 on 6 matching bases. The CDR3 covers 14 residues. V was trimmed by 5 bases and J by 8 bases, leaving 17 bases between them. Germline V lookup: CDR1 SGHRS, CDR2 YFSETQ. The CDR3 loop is CASRGEGRGDIQYF. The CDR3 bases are TGCGCCAGCAGGGGTGAAGGGCGGGGTGACATTCAGTACTTC.